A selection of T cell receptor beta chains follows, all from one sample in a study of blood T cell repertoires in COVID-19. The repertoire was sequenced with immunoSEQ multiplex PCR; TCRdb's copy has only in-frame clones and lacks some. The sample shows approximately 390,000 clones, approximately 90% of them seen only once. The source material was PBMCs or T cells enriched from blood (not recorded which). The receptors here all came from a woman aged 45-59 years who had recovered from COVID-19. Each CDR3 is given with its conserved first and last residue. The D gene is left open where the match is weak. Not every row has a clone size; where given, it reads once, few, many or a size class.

CDR3 protein: CASRPTGIGGYTF; CDR3 DNA: TGTGCCAGCAGACCGACAGGGATCGGCGGCTACACCTTC; J gene: TRBJ1-2; D gene: TRBD1; V gene: TRBV5-4; clone size: .
CDR3 protein: CASSEYNGQELFF; CDR3 DNA: TGTGCCAGCAGTGAATATAATGGGCAGGAACTGTTTTTT; J gene: TRBJ1-4; D gene: .; V gene: TRBV25-1; clone size: once
CDR3 protein: CASSYRTGLDTGELFF; CDR3 DNA: TGTGCCAGCAGCTACCGGACAGGGCTAGACACCGGGGAGCTGTTTTTT; J gene: TRBJ2-2; D gene: TRBD1; V gene: TRBV11-3; clone size: .
CDR3 protein: CASSRTRFGREAEQYF; CDR3 DNA: TGTGCCAGCTCCAGGACCCGGTTCGGCAGGGAAGCCGAGCAGTACTTC; J gene: TRBJ2-7; D gene: .; V gene: TRBV25-1; clone size: .
CDR3 protein: CAWSLGGSYTF; CDR3 DNA: TGTGCCTGGAGTCTGGGGGGAAGCTACACCTTC; J gene: TRBJ1-2; D gene: .; V gene: TRBV30; clone size: once
CDR3 protein: CASSLAVSSYNSPLHF; CDR3 DNA: TGTGCCAGCAGCTTAGCGGTGAGCTCCTATAATTCACCCCTCCACTTT; J gene: TRBJ1-6; D gene: .; V gene: TRBV7-8; clone size: .
CDR3 protein: CASSRVAGGREPQHF; CDR3 DNA: TGTGCCAGTAGTAGAGTGGCGGGGGGCAGGGAGCCCCAGCATTTT; J gene: TRBJ1-5; D gene: .; V gene: TRBV19; clone size: once
CDR3 protein: CASSQSHGEQNEKLFF; CDR3 DNA: TGTGCCAGCAGCCAATCGCACGGGGAGCAGAATGAAAAACTGTTTTTT; J gene: TRBJ1-4; D gene: .; V gene: TRBV4-2; clone size: .
CDR3 protein: CASSLLSGSVLSGYTF; CDR3 DNA: TGTGCCAGCAGCTTGCTTTCGGGGTCGGTGTTAAGTGGCTACACCTTC; J gene: TRBJ1-2; D gene: .; V gene: TRBV5-4; clone size: .
CDR3 protein: CASSVAGGRGEQFF; CDR3 DNA: TGTGCCAGCAGCGTAGCGGGGGGGCGTGGGGAGCAGTTCTTC; J gene: TRBJ2-1; D gene: TRBD2; V gene: TRBV9; clone size: .